Each of the 18 T cell receptor beta chains below was sequenced from the same sample in a study of blood T cell repertoires in COVID-19. Assay used: immunoSEQ multiplex PCR; TCRdb lists only in-frame clones, some missing. The sample shows about 330,000 clones, roughly 87% of them seen only once. Specimen: PBMCs or T cells enriched from blood (not recorded which). These TCRs come from a woman in her twenties or thirties who had recovered from COVID-19.

V is TRBV6-5 and J is TRBJ2-7; 10 nucleotides align to TRBD1. The CDR3 has 15 residues. V trimming: 7 bases; J trimming: 6 bases; junction bases outside the gene matches: 12. Germline CDR1 reads MNHEY; CDR2 reads SVGAGI. Written as DNA, the CDR3 is TGTGCCAGCAAAAGTCCGGGACAGGGGTTTGGCGAGCAGTACTTC. It yields the protein CASKSPGQGFGEQYF.

This rearrangement joins TRBV18 to TRBJ1-5, with a possible D match to TRBD1 (6 bases). Germline V lookup: CDR1 KGHSH, CDR2 LQKENI. The V end lost 6 bases, the J end lost 0 bases, and 12 bases lay between the germline ends. The CDR3 length is 15 residues. DNA of the CDR3: TGTGCCAGCTCCGCCAGACAGGATAGCAATCAGCCCCAGCATTTT. As protein: CASSARQDSNQPQHF. Together with reference TRBV18 and TRBJ1-5, the CDR3 gives the full variable domain: NAGVMQNPRHLVRRRGQEARLRCSPMKGHSHVYWYRQLPEEGLKFMVYLQKENIIDESGMPKERFSAEFPKEGPSILRIQQVVRGDSAAYFCASSARQDSNQPQHFGDGTRLSIL.

This sequence joins TRBV19 and TRBJ2-3; D might be TRBD1 (6 bases). The CDR3 extends over 14 amino acids. V lost 3 bases, J lost 2 bases, and 9 bases lay in between. Germline V gives CDR1 LNHDA, CDR2 SQIVND (reference sequence). This CDR3 reads CASSIGTTTDTQYF. The CDR3 nucleotides are TGTGCCAGTAGTATCGGGACAACCACAGATACGCAGTATTTT.

V is TRBV5-5 and J is TRBJ1-1; D gene unclear. Germline V lookup: CDR1 SGHKS, CDR2 YYEKEE (reference sequence). The CDR3 has 15 residues. With 1 base removed from V and 5 bases from J, the gap between germline ends came to 15 bases. The CDR3 loop is CASSLNDYQGTEAFF. For the CDR3, the DNA is TGTGCCAGCAGCTTGAATGACTACCAAGGAACTGAAGCTTTCTTT.

J is TRBJ1-4 and V is TRBV7-9, with 11 positions matching TRBD1. This CDR3 has 15 amino acids. Unmatched junction bases numbered 5, after V lost 4 bases and J lost 7 bases. The germline V gene has CDR1 SEHNR and CDR2 FQNEAQ (reference sequence). Here the CDR3 DNA reads TGTGCCAGCAGCTCCTGGACAGGGGGCGTTGAAAAACTGTTTTTT. This gives the protein CASSSWTGGVEKLFF.

The chain uses TRBV19 and TRBJ1-1; 7 bases map to TRBD1. The CDR3 has 15 residues. Losses at the gene ends were 2 bases for V and 6 bases for J; bases not matched to a gene: 9. Germline-derived CDR1 and CDR2 are LNHDA and SQIVND (reference sequence). CDR3 nucleotide sequence: TGTGCCAGTAGTATACTGACAGGGAGGCCAGCTGAAGCTTTCTTT. This translates into CASSILTGRPAEAFF.

V usage is TRBV6-5 and J usage is TRBJ2-1; TRBD2 aligns across 8 bases. The CDR3 is made up of 13 amino acids. Germline V CDR1 and CDR2: MNHEY, SVGAGI. Losses at the gene ends were 7 bases for V and 5 bases for J; bases not matched to a gene: 4. The CDR3 region has the DNA TGTGCCAGCAACGTAGCGGGGAACAATGAGCAGTTCTTC. Translated, it gives CASNVAGNNEQFF.

V and J are TRBV5-4 and TRBJ1-1; TRBD1 aligns across 8 bases. CDR3 length: 16 amino acids. J lost 6 bases, V lost 4 bases, and 14 bases had no gene match. CDR1 and CDR2 (germline): SGHNT, YYREEE (reference sequence). CDR3 sequence: CASSPPGGRGRPEAFF. As DNA, the CDR3 is TGTGCCAGCAGCCCGCCAGGGGGCCGAGGAAGGCCTGAAGCTTTCTTT.

Concerning this clone itself: Its ends do not fully match the called genes, so a read error is possible. The chain links TRBV18 to TRBJ1-1, with D unclear. CDR1 and CDR2 from the germline V gene are KGHSH and LQKENI. The CDR3 runs 16 residues. The CDR3 is CASSPRHVNLNTEAFF. The CDR3 bases are TGTGCCAGCTCCCCACGACACGTGAACCTCAACACTGAAGCTTTCTTT.

The DNA of the CDR3 is TGCGCCAGCAGCTTGCTAGCGGGGGACAACAATGAGCAGTTCTTC. Translating gives CASSLLAGDNNEQFF. The chain joins TRBV5-1 to TRBJ2-1; 10 nucleotides align to TRBD2. The junction had 3 bases not matched to a gene; V was cut back by 1 base and J by 5 bases. This CDR3 is built from 15 residues. Germline loops: CDR1 SGHRS, CDR2 YFSETQ.

This rearrangement joins TRBV5-1 to TRBJ1-1; D perhaps matches TRBD1 (5 bases). Trimming pared 0 bases from V and 1 base from J, leaving 16 bases between. The CDR3 is 17 residues long. From germline, CDR1 is SGHRS and CDR2 YFSETQ. CDR3 region: CASSLAGVVGENTEAFF. CDR3 DNA: TGCGCCAGCAGCTTGGCGGGGGTCGTAGGGGAGAACACTGAAGCTTTCTTT.

The chain employs TRBV19 and TRBJ1-5, with TRBD1 matching over 7 bases. J gave up 2 bases and V 6 bases, and 1 base lay outside the gene matches. This CDR3 region has 13 residues. The germline V gene encodes CDR1 LNHDA and CDR2 SQIVND (reference sequence). CDR3 sequence: CASSDRGNQPQHF. The DNA for the CDR3 is TGTGCCAGTAGCGACAGGGGCAATCAGCCCCAGCATTTT.

V and J are TRBV7-8 and TRBJ2-5, with 7 positions matching TRBD1. The trim removed 3 bases at V and 8 bases at J, leaving 6 bases unmatched. There are 13 residues in the CDR3. Per germline, CDR1 SGHVS and CDR2 FQNEAQ. CDR3: CASSLKTGYTQYF. The CDR3 bases are TGTGCCAGCAGCTTGAAGACAGGGTATACCCAGTACTTC.

This chain joins TRBV9 and TRBJ1-1, with TRBD1 matching over 9 bases. The V gene's germline CDR1 is SGDLS and CDR2 YYNGEE. The CDR3 is made up of 17 amino acids. Germline trimming cut 3 bases from V and 2 bases from J; bases unmatched to any gene: 11. CDR3: CASSGGDRGVPNTEAFF. The CDR3 region has the DNA TGTGCCAGCAGCGGGGGAGACAGGGGGGTTCCCAACACTGAAGCTTTCTTT.

This clone was seen only once. The genes are TRBV29-1 and TRBJ1-2; TRBD1 might be the D (6 bases). Trimming left V 6 bases short and J 4 bases short, with 9 bases between. The CDR3 is made up of 11 amino acids. Germline V gene data show CDR1 as SQVTM and CDR2 as ANQGSEA. CDR3 region: CSVDRSYGYTF. For the CDR3, the DNA is TGCAGCGTCGACAGGTCCTATGGCTACACCTTC. Complete variable domain (other parts from reference TRBV29-1 and TRBJ1-2): SAVISQKPSRDICQRGTSLTIQCQVDSQVTMMFWYRQQPGQSLTLIATANQGSEATYESGFVIDKFPISRPNLTFSTLTVSNMSPEDSSIYLCSVDRSYGYTFGSGTRLTVV.

CDR3 sequence (DNA): TGTGCCAGCAGCTTGGGGGACTCAACCTACGAGCAGTACTTC. It encodes CASSLGDSTYEQYF. V gene TRBV5-6 combines with J gene TRBJ2-7; tentatively, D is TRBD2 (6 bases). There are 14 residues in the CDR3. The germline V gene encodes CDR1 SGHDT and CDR2 YYEEEE. With 0 bases removed from V and 2 bases from J, the gap between germline ends came to 9 bases.

The table lists this clone with a few counts. The V and J genes are TRBV29-1 and TRBJ1-2; a weak D match, TRBD1 (6 bases). There are 13 residues in the CDR3. The ends were cut back, 7 bases at V and 7 bases at J, with 19 bases in the middle. Per germline, CDR1 SQVTM and CDR2 ANQGSEA. The CDR3 sequence is CSAGHPEGGGYTF. CDR3 nucleotide sequence: TGCAGCGCCGGGCACCCGGAAGGGGGTGGCTACACCTTC.

The gene calls are TRBV24-1 and TRBJ1-5, with 8 bases aligning to TRBD1. The CDR3 extends over 14 amino acids. V dropped 0 bases and J dropped 6; count of bases not matched to a gene: 0. Germline V gene lookup returns CDR1 KGHDR and CDR2 SFDVKD. CDR3 DNA sequence: TGTGCCACCAGTGATTTGACAGGGGGTCAGCCCCAGCATTTT. This sequence encodes CATSDLTGGQPQHF.